The clone carrying this T cell receptor (beta chain) was recorded at least ten times. This sample is drawn from a study of T cells after yellow fever vaccination. CDR3 length: 14 amino acids. The V gene lost 1 base and the J gene lost 6 bases, with 10 bases spanning the gap. 5'RACE template switching produced TCR cDNA carrying a universal primer site and UMIs. TCRdb recomputed calls from the 5' RACE reads with MiXCR, one row per CDR3 protein. The sample has 300,000 to 400,000 distinct CDR3 sequences, roughly 8% seen once; the top ten hold approximately 16%. The receptor's source is a man aged 18 to 30 who received the YFV17D yellow fever vaccine. The material was PBMCs, obtained around 45 days after the first yellow fever vaccination. The chain couples TRBV12-3 or TRBV12-4 to TRBJ1-5; the D gene is possibly TRBD1 (6 bases). The CDR3 is CASSLGGQLQPQHF. The DNA of the CDR3 is TGTGCCAGCAGTTTAGGGGGACAACTTCAGCCCCAGCATTTT.